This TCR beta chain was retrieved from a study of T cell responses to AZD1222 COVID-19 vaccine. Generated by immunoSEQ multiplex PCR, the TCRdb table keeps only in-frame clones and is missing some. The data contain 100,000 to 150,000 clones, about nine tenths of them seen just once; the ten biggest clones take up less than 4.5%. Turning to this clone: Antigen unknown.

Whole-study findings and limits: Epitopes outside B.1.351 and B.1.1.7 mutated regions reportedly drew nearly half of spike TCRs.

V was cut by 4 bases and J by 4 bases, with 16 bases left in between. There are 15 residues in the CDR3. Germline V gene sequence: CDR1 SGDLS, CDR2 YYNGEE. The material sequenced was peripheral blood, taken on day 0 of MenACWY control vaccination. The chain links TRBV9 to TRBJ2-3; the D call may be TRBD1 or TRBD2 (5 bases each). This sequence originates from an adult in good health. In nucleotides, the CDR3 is TGTGCCAGCAGCTCCCGGGACGAGGTGGCAGATACGCAGTATTTT. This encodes CASSSRDEVADTQYF.